This T cell receptor beta chain was documented in a study of blood T cell repertoires in COVID-19. Study information: Sources were T cells, B-cell-depleted T cells, or PBMCs; the material itself was cDNA or gDNA.

Seattle's cohort entered during active infection and was followed longitudinally. CDR1 is MNHNY and CDR2 is SVGAGI in the germline V gene (reference sequence). V was trimmed by 5 bases and J by 8 bases, leaving 30 bases between them. The CDR3 sequence is 18 residues long. Some clones are missing from TCRdb's copy, which holds only in-frame ones; the method was immunoSEQ multiplex PCR. The sample holds fewer than 250,000 clones, around 76% seen once. The material sequenced was peripheral blood. The chain links TRBV6-6 to TRBJ1-2; a weak D match, TRBD1 (5 bases). This sequence originates from a woman aged 55-70 years with COVID-19, enrolled during active disease. The CDR3 sequence: CASSPLGRRVGGIEGYTF. The DNA of the CDR3 is TGTGCCAGCAGTCCCCTAGGACGGAGAGTCGGGGGGATCGAAGGCTACACCTTC.